The rows below give T cell receptor beta chains drawn from one sample of a study of cytomegalovirus exposure and HLA in healthy donors. The table came from immunoSEQ multiplex PCR; TCRdb's copy has only in-frame clones and leaves some out. Among 110,000 or so clones listed, 9.5% to 15% were seen once. Material for sequencing was PBMCs. These receptors were collected from a man aged 35-49 years in good health and CMV-seropositive. Each CDR3 is given with its conserved first and last residue. A D gene is named only where the DNA matches it firmly. Part of the rows lack a size; the others show once, few, many or a class for expanded clones.

CDR3 DNA	CDR3 protein	J gene	V gene	clone size	D gene
TGTGCCAGCAGGGAACTCGGAGATACGCAGTATTTT	CASRELGDTQYF	TRBJ2-3	TRBV25-1	few	.
TGTGCCAGCTCACTTCGGACAGGCCGGGAAAAACTGTTTTTT	CASSLRTGREKLFF	TRBJ1-4	TRBV18	few	TRBD1
TGTGCCAGCAGTGATCGGACTGGGGCAGATACGCAGTATTTT	CASSDRTGADTQYF	TRBJ2-3	TRBV6-1	.	.
TGCGCCAGCAGCCCGGACAGCCACACTGAAGCTTTCTTT	CASSPDSHTEAFF	TRBJ1-1	TRBV5-1	.	.
TGCGCCAGCAGCCCTTCCGCGGTCCCCAAAAACATTCAGTACTTC	CASSPSAVPKNIQYF	TRBJ2-4	TRBV5-1	.	.
TGCGCCAGCAGCTTAAACACAGGGACCTACGAGCAGTACTTC	CASSLNTGTYEQYF	TRBJ2-7	TRBV5-1	few	.
TGTGCCAGCAGAGGAGACGCTAGCGGGGAGGTAGAGACCCAGTACTTC	CASRGDASGEVETQYF	TRBJ2-5	TRBV28	.	TRBD2
TGCAGCGTCGTTGTGGGGCTGGATGAGCAGTTCTTC	CSVVVGLDEQFF	TRBJ2-1	TRBV29-1	.	.
TGTGCCAGCAGTTACGGCCTTAGGGGGTTAAACACTGAAGCTTTCTTT	CASSYGLRGLNTEAFF	TRBJ1-1	TRBV27	.	.
TGTGCCAGCTCACCACAGGGGGAGACCCAGTACTTC	CASSPQGETQYF	TRBJ2-5	TRBV18	few	.
TGTGCCTGGGGGGACAGGCGGTACGAGCAGTACTTC	CAWGDRRYEQYF	TRBJ2-7	TRBV30	few	TRBD1
TGCGCCAGCAGTGAGGGGACTAGATTTAGCACAGATACGCAGTATTTT	CASSEGTRFSTDTQYF	TRBJ2-3	TRBV10-1	few	TRBD2
TGTGCCAGCAGCTTGGGGGCCACGAGAGAAGCTTTCTTT	CASSLGATREAFF	TRBJ1-1	TRBV7-9	few	.
TGCGCCAGCAGCCAAGCGTTTAAAGGGACTTTCGCGGAAGCTTTCTTT	CASSQAFKGTFAEAFF	TRBJ1-1	TRBV4-3	few	.
TGTGCCAGCAGAGGGGGACTAGCGGGATTGGAGACCCAGTACTTC	CASRGGLAGLETQYF	TRBJ2-5	TRBV6-1	few	TRBD2
TGTGCCAGCAGTCGGACAGGGGGCTACTCTGGGGCCAACGTCCTGACTTTC	CASSRTGGYSGANVLTF	TRBJ2-6	TRBV7-8	few	TRBD1
TGTGCCAGCTCACCAAGGACTCCCGGGAGTAACTATGGCTACACCTTC	CASSPRTPGSNYGYTF	TRBJ1-2	TRBV18	.	.
TGTGCCAGCAGTGGTTTGGCAGGGAAGAGAGAGACCCAGTACTTC	CASSGLAGKRETQYF	TRBJ2-5	TRBV2	few	.
TGTGCCAGCTTCTACCGGGAACGAGGGACAGATACGCAGTATTTT	CASFYRERGTDTQYF	TRBJ2-3	TRBV5-6	few	.
TGTGCCAGCATTACCTCCAGGGGCCACACTGAAGCTTTCTTT	CASITSRGHTEAFF	TRBJ1-1	TRBV6-1	.	.
TGTGCTAGCAGCTTTAACACCCCCCGCAGCGGGAGGGCCGGGGTCCCCGAGACCCAGTACTTC	CASSFNTPRSGRAGVPETQYF	TRBJ2-5	TRBV7-7	.	TRBD2
TGTGCCAGCAGCGGATCTAGCGGGGGGAGTGAGCAGTTCTTC	CASSGSSGGSEQFF	TRBJ2-1	TRBV7-9	.	TRBD2
TGTGCCAGCAGTTTATCGGGGGCACTAGCGGCCAGCACAGATACGCAGTATTTT	CASSLSGALAASTDTQYF	TRBJ2-3	TRBV27	few	TRBD2